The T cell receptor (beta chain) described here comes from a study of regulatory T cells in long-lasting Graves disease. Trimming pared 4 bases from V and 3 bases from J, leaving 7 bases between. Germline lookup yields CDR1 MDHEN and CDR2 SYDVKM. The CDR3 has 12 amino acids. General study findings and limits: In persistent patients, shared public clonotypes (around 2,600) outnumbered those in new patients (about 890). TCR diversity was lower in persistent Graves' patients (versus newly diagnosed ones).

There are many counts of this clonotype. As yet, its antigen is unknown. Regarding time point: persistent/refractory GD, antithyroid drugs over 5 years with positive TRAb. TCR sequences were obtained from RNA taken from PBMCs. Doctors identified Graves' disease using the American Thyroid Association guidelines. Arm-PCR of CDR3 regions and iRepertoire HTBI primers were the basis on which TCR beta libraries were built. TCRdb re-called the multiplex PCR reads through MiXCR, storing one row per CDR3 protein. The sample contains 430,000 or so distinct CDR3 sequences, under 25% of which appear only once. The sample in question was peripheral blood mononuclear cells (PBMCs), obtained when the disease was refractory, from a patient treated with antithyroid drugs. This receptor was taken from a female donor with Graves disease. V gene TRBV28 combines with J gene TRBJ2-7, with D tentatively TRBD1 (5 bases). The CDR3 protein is CASSSTGYEQYF. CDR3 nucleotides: TGTGCCAGCAGTTCCACAGGCTACGAGCAGTACTTC.